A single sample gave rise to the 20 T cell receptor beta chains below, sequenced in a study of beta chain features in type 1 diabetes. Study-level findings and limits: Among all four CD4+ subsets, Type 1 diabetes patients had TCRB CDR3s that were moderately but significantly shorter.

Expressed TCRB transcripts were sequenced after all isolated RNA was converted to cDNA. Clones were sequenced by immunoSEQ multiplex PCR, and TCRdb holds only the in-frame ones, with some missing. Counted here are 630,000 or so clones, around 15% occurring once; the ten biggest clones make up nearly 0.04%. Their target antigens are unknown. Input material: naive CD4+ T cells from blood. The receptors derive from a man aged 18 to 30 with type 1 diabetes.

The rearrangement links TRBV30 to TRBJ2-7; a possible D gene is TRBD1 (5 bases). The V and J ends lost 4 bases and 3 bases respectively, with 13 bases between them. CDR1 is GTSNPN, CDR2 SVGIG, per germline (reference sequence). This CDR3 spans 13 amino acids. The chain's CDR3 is CAWKQDKLYEQYF. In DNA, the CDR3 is TGTGCCTGGAAACAGGATAAACTCTACGAGCAGTACTTC.

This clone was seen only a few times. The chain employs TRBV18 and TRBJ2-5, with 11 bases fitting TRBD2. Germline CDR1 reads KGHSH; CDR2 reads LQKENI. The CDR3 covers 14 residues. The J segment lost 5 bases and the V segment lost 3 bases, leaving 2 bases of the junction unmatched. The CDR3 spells CASSPSGRAETQYF. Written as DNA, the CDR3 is TGTGCCAGCTCACCTAGCGGGAGGGCGGAGACCCAGTACTTC.

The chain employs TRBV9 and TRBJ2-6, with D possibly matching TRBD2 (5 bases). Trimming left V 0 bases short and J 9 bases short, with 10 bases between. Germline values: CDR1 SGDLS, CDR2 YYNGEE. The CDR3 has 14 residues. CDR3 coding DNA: TGTGCCAGCAGCGTAGTAGGGAGTAGCAACGTCCTGACTTTC. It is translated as CASSVVGSSNVLTF.

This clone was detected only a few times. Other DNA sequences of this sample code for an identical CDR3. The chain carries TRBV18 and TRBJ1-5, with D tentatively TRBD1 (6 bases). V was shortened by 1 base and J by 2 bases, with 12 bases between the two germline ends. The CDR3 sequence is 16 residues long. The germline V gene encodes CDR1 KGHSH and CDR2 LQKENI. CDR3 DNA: TGTGCCAGCTCACCACAAGGGGCAGGGGGCAATCAGCCCCAGCATTTT. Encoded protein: CASSPQGAGGNQPQHF.

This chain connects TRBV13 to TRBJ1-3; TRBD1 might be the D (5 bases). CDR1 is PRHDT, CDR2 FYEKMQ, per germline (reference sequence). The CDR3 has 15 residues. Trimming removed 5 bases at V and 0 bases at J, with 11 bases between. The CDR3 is CASSPGLSSGNTIYF. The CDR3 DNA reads TGTGCCAGCAGCCCGGGACTGTCCTCTGGAAACACCATATATTTT.

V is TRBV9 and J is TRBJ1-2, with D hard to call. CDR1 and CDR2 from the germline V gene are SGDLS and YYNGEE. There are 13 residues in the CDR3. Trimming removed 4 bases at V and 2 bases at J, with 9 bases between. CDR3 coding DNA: TGTGCCAGCAGCCCTCCCCAGAACTATGGCTACACCTTC. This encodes CASSPPQNYGYTF.

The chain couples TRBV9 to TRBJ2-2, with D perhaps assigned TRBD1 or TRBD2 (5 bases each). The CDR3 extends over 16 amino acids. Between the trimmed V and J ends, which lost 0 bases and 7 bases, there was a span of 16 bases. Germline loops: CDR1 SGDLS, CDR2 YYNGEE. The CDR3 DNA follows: TGTGCCAGCAGCGTAGAGTGGGGGAAAGCTAACGGGGAGCTGTTTTTT. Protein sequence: CASSVEWGKANGELFF.

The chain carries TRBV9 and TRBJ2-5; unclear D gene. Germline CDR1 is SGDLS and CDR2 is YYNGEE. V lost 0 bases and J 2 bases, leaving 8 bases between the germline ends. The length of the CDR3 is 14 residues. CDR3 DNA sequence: TGTGCCAGCAGCGTAGGGGCGGTTCAAGAGACCCAGTACTTC. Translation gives CASSVGAVQETQYF.

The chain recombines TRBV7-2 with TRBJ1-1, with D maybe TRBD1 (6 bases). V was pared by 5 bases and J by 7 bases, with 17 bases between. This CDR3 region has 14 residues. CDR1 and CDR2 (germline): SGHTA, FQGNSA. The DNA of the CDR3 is TGTGCCAGCAGCCCAATCGGGGGGCGGGGTGAAGCTTTCTTT. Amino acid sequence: CASSPIGGRGEAFF.

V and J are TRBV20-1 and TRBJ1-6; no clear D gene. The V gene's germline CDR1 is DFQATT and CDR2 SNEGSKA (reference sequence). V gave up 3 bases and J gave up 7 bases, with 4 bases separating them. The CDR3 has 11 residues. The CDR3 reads CSASINSPLHF. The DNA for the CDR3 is TGCAGTGCTAGTATAAATTCACCCCTCCACTTT.

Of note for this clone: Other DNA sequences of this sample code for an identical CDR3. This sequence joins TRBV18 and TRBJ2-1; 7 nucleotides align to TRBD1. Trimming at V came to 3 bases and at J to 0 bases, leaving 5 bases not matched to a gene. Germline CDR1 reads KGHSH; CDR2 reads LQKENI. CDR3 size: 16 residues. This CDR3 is CASSPPGQSSYNEQFF. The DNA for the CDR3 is TGTGCCAGCTCACCTCCGGGACAGAGCTCCTACAATGAGCAGTTCTTC.

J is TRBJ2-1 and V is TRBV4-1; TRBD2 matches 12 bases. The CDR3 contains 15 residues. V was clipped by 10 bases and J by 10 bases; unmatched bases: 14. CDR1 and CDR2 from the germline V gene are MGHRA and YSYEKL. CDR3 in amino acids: CATRTSGTGIREQFF. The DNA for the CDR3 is TGCGCCACCCGGACTAGCGGGACGGGAATCAGAGAGCAGTTCTTC.

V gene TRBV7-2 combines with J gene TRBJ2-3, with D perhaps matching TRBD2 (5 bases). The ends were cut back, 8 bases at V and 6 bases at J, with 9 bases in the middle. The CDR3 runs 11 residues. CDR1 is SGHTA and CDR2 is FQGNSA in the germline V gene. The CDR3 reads CASGRDDTQYF. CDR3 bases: TGTGCCAGCGGACGGGATGATACGCAGTATTTT. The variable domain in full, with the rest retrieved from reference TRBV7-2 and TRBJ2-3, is GAGVSQSPSNKVTEKGKDVELRCDPISGHTALYWYRQSLGQGLEFLIYFQGNSAPDKSGLPSDRFSAERTGGSVSTLTIQRTQQEDSAVYLCASGRDDTQYFGPGTRLTVL.

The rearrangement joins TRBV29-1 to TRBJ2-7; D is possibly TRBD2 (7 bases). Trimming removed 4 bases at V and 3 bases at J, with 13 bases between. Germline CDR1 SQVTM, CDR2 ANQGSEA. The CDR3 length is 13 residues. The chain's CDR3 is CSVGAGQYYEQYF. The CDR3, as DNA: TGCAGCGTTGGAGCGGGACAATACTACGAGCAGTACTTC.

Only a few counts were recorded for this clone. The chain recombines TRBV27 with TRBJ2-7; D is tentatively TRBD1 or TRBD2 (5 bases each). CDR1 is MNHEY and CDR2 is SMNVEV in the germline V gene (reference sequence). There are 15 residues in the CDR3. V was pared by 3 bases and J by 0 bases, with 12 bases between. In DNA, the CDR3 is TGTGCCAGCAGTTTTGCAGGGACGAGCTCCTACGAGCAGTACTTC. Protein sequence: CASSFAGTSSYEQYF.

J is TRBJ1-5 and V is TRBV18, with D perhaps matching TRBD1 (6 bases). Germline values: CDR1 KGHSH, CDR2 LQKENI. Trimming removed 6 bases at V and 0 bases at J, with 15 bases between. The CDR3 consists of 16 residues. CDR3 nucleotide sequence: TGTGCCAGCTCTCCCCGCCCAGGGGATAGCAATCAGCCCCAGCATTTT. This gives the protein CASSPRPGDSNQPQHF.

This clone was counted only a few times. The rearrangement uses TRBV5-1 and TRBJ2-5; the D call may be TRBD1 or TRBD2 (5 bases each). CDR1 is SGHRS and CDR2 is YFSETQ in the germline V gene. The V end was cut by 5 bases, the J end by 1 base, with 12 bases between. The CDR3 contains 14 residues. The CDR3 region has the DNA TGCGCCAGCAGTGTGGGGGACGTCCAAGAGACCCAGTACTTC. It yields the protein CASSVGDVQETQYF.

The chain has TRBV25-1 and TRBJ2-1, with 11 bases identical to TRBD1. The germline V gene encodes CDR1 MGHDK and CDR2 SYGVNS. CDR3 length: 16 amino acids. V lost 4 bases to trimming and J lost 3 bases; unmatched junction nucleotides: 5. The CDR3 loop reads CASSGPGTGGYNEQFF. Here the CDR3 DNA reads TGTGCCAGCAGTGGCCCCGGGACAGGGGGCTACAATGAGCAGTTCTTC.

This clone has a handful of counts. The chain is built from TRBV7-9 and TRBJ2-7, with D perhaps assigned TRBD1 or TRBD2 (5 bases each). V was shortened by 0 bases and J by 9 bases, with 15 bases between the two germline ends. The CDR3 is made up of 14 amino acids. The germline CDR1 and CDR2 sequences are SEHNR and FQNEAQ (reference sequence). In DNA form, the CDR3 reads TGTGCCAGCAGCTTAGCGACGGGAAGGGGCGGGCAGTACTTC. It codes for CASSLATGRGGQYF.

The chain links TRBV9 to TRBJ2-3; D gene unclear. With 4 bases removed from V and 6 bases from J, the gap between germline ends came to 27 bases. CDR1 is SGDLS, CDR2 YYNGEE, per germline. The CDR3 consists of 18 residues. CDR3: CASSPTSVGPPHKDTQYF. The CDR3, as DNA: TGTGCCAGCAGCCCGACCTCAGTTGGACCCCCTCACAAGGATACGCAGTATTTT.